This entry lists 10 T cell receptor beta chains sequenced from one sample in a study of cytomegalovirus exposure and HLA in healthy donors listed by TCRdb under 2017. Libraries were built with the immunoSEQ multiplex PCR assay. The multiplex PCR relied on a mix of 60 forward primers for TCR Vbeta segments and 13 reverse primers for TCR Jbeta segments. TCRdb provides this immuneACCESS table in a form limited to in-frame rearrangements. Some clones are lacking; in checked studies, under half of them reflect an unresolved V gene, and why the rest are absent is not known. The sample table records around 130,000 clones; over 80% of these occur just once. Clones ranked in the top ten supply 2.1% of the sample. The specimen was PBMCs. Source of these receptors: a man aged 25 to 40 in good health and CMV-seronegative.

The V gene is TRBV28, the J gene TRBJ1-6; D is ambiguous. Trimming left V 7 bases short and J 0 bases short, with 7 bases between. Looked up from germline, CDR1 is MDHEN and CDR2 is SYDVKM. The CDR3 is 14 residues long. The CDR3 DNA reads TGTGCCAGCAATGGAGGCTCCTATAATTCACCCCTCCACTTT. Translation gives CASNGGSYNSPLHF.

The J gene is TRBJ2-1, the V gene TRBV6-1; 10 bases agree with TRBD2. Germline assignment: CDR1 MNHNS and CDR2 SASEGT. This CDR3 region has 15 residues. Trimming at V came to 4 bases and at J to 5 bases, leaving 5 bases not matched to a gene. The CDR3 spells CASSAKTSGDNEQFF. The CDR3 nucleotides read TGTGCCAGCAGTGCTAAAACTAGCGGGGACAATGAGCAGTTCTTC.

The CDR3 loop reads CASSQSAPERGDTQYF. As DNA, the CDR3 is TGCGCCAGCAGCCAATCGGCACCCGAGAGAGGGGATACGCAGTATTTT. V gene TRBV4-1 combines with J gene TRBJ2-3; a weak D match, TRBD2 (5 bases). The CDR3 is 16 residues long. V was shortened by 2 bases and J by 6 bases, with 18 bases between the two germline ends. The V gene's germline CDR1 is MGHRA and CDR2 YSYEKL.

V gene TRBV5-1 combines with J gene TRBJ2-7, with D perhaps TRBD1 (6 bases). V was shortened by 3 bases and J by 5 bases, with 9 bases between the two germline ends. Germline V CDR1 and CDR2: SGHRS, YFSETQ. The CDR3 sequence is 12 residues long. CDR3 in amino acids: CASSYGTNEQYF. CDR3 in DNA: TGCGCCAGCAGCTACGGGACAAACGAGCAGTACTTC.

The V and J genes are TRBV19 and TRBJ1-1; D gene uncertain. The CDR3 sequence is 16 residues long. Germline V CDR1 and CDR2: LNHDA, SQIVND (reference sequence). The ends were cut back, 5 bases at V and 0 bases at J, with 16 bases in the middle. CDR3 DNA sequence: TGTGCCAGTAGTCCCCGCGGTCGAGGAATGAACACTGAAGCTTTCTTT. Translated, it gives CASSPRGRGMNTEAFF.

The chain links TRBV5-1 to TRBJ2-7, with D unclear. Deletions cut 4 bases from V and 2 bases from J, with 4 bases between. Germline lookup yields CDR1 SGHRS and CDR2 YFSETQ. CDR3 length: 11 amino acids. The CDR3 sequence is CASSTTYEQYF. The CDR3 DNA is TGCGCCAGCAGCACAACCTACGAGCAGTACTTC.

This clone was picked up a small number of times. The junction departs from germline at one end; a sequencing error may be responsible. The CDR3 DNA sequence: TGTGCCAGCAGCCAAGGGCCAGACCGTTCTGGGGCCAACGGCCTGACTTTC. Residues: CASSQGPDRSGANGLTF. This chain uses TRBV14 with TRBJ2-6; tentatively, D is TRBD1 (5 bases). Germline CDR1 SGHDN, CDR2 FVKESK. CDR3 length: 17 amino acids.

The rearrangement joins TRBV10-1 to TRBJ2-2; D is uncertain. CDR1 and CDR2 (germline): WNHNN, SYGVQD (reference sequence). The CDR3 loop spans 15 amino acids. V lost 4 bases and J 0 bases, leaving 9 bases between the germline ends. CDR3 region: CASSGDLTNTGELFF. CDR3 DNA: TGCGCCAGCAGTGGTGACTTAACGAACACCGGGGAGCTGTTTTTT.

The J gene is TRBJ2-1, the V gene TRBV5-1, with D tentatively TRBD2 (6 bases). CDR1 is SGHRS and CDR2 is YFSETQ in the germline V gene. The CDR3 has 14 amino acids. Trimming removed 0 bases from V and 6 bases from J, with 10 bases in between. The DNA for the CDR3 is TGCGCCAGCAGCTTGGTGGGGGGAGGCAATGAGCAGTTCTTC. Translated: CASSLVGGGNEQFF.

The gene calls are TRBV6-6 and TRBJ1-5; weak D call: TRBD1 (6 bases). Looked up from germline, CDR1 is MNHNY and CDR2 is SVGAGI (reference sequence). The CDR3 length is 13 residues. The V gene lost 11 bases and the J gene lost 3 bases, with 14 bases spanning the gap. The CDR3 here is CAVQDSHNQPQHF. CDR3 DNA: TGTGCCGTCCAGGACAGCCACAATCAGCCCCAGCATTTT.